This T cell receptor (beta chain) was profiled in a study of T cell repertoires in cytomegalovirus infection. About the research overall: Public TCR beta signatures were indicative of both CMV infection and a matching HLA type. Study results and limitations: In two of eight donors, the top clonotype was HLA-C-restricted CMV-specific. The cumulative frequency of public TCR beta families identified carriers of CMV plus the relevant HLA.

TCRdb independently ran MiXCR on the reads; one entry per CDR3 protein. The sample records some 230,000 distinct CDR3 sequences, under 25% being singletons. Germline CDR1 reads MGHRA; CDR2 reads YSYEKL. The CDR3 consists of 15 residues. The V gene lost 1 base and the J gene lost 2 bases, with 12 bases spanning the gap. This clonotype qualifies as medium-sized. The antigen is not known. This receptor was identified in a human donor in good health (CMV status not recorded). Some clones in this sample may be carry-over from other donors' samples. The chain employs TRBV4-1 and TRBJ2-7, with D possibly being TRBD1 (6 bases). Specimen: CD8+ T cells from PBMCs. This CDR3 reads CASSQVLTGTYEQYF. CDR3 coding DNA: TGCGCCAGCAGCCAAGTTTTGACAGGTACCTACGAGCAGTACTTC.